The 26 T cell receptor beta chains presented below share a single source sample, sequenced in a study of STAT5B mutations in CD4+ large granular lymphocyte leukemia. Sequenced by immunoSEQ multiplex PCR; TCRdb stores in-frame clones only, minus some. The table lists about 48,000 clones, around 70% of them singletons. Sample: CD4+ T cells from blood buffy coats. These receptors were obtained from a human donor in good health.

In its sample, this clone was seen a few times. The V and J genes are TRBV5-1 and TRBJ1-1; the D gene is possibly TRBD1 (5 bases). The germline gives CDR1 SGHRS, CDR2 YFSETQ. The V end lost 0 bases, the J end lost 7 bases, and 13 bases lay between the germline ends. The CDR3 is made up of 14 amino acids. Written as DNA, the CDR3 is TGCGCCAGCAGCTTGGGGGGGGTTGGATTTGAAGCTTTCTTT. This gives the protein CASSLGGVGFEAFF.

V usage is TRBV30 and J usage is TRBJ2-3, with D perhaps given as TRBD1 or TRBD2 (6 bases each). Trimming left V 5 bases short and J 6 bases short, with 15 bases between. The CDR3 covers 13 residues. Germline assignment: CDR1 GTSNPN and CDR2 SVGIG (reference sequence). The CDR3 loop is CAWFGGPIDTQYF. CDR3 in DNA: TGTGCCTGGTTTGGGGGGCCTATCGATACGCAGTATTTT.

The V gene is TRBV19, the J gene TRBJ2-5; 7 nucleotides agree with TRBD1. The CDR3 loop spans 14 amino acids. The germline V gene has CDR1 LNHDA and CDR2 SQIVND (reference sequence). Unmatched junction bases numbered 7, after V lost 5 bases and J lost 4 bases. As DNA, the CDR3 is TGTGCCAGTAGTCTCACGGACAGGCCAGAGACCCAGTACTTC. This codes for CASSLTDRPETQYF.

The chain is built from TRBV11-3 and TRBJ2-3; D is unresolved. Trimming stripped 3 bases from V and 4 bases from J, with 2 bases between. The CDR3 sequence is 11 residues long. The V gene's germline CDR1 is SGHNT and CDR2 YENEEA. CDR3 sequence: CASSFPDTQYF. Written as DNA, the CDR3 is TGTGCCAGCAGCTTTCCAGATACGCAGTATTTT.

The chain links TRBV7-2 to TRBJ1-6; no clear D. Germline-derived CDR1 and CDR2 are SGHTA and FQGNSA. The CDR3 sequence is 15 residues long. Trimming took off 2 bases at V and 10 bases at J, with 15 bases between the two ends. This CDR3 is CASSLSPTLASPLHF. CDR3 coding DNA: TGTGCCAGCAGCTTATCTCCAACTTTGGCGTCACCCCTCCACTTT.

This clone was counted a single time. The chain couples TRBV6-5 to TRBJ2-7; no reliable D call. The CDR3 is 14 amino acids. CDR1 and CDR2 (germline): MNHEY, SVGAGI. Trimming left V 2 bases short and J 0 bases short, with 8 bases between. CDR3 nucleotides: TGTGCCAGCAGTTACCTGCCGGCCTCCTACGAGCAGTACTTC. Amino acids: CASSYLPASYEQYF.

This clone was seen a few times. The chain employs TRBV14 and TRBJ2-7; D may be TRBD1 (6 bases). The CDR3 runs 14 residues. Trimming pared 0 bases from V and 2 bases from J, leaving 8 bases between. The germline V gene encodes CDR1 SGHDN and CDR2 FVKESK. CDR3 in amino acids: CASSQEWGPYEQYF. CDR3 in DNA: TGTGCCAGCAGCCAAGAGTGGGGGCCCTACGAGCAGTACTTC.

The chain links TRBV5-4 to TRBJ2-7; TRBD1 is a possible D gene (5 bases). The germline gives CDR1 SGHNT, CDR2 YYREEE (reference sequence). The V end lost 1 base, the J end lost 3 bases, and 8 bases lay between the germline ends. The CDR3 has 13 amino acids. In DNA form, the CDR3 reads TGTGCCAGCAGCTTGCCCCAGGGCTACGAGCAGTACTTC. Protein sequence: CASSLPQGYEQYF.

V and J are TRBV30 and TRBJ2-3, with 10 nucleotides matching TRBD2. Germline-derived CDR1 and CDR2 are GTSNPN and SVGIG (reference sequence). The CDR3 extends over 15 amino acids. With V trimmed by 2 bases and J by 2 bases, 4 bases remained unmatched. The CDR3 loop reads CAWSSGTSDTDTQYF. In DNA, the CDR3 is TGTGCCTGGAGTTCCGGGACTAGCGACACAGATACGCAGTATTTT.

The V and J genes are TRBV13 and TRBJ1-1, with TRBD1 as a possible D gene (5 bases). CDR3 length: 14 residues. Trimming cost V 3 bases and J 1 base, with 9 bases left between them. Germline assignment: CDR1 PRHDT and CDR2 FYEKMQ (reference sequence). The CDR3 sequence is CASSLWGGNTEAFF. The DNA for the CDR3 is TGTGCCAGCAGCTTGTGGGGCGGGAACACTGAAGCTTTCTTT.

J is TRBJ1-1 and V is TRBV10-3, with D possibly being TRBD1 (5 bases). The CDR3 loop spans 13 amino acids. Trimming shortened V by 6 bases and J by 2 bases, and 10 bases separated the two germline ends. Germline lookup yields CDR1 ENHRY and CDR2 SYGVKD. DNA for the CDR3: TGTGCCATCAGCCGGGACTTTAACACTGAAGCTTTCTTT. Protein: CAISRDFNTEAFF.

The CDR3 loop reads CASTARGNPNAASPYEQYV. The CDR3 coding sequence is TGTGCCAGTACCGCTAGGGGAAATCCAAATGCCGCATCCCCCTACGAGCAGTACGTC. This chain connects TRBV19 to TRBJ2-7; a possible D gene is TRBD1 (5 bases). Trimming cost V 7 bases and J 2 bases, with 30 bases left between them. This CDR3 comprises 19 residues. Germline V gives CDR1 LNHDA, CDR2 SQIVND (reference sequence).

The rearrangement uses TRBV6-1 and TRBJ1-2; no clear D. This CDR3 contains 15 residues. V shed 1 base and J shed 3 bases, with 12 bases lying between them. Germline loops: CDR1 MNHNS, CDR2 SASEGT. This chain's CDR3 is CASSEGVPADYGYTF. CDR3 nucleotide sequence: TGTGCCAGCAGTGAAGGGGTCCCTGCAGACTATGGCTACACCTTC.

The rearrangement joins TRBV2 to TRBJ2-1; no reliable D call. The germline V gene has CDR1 SNHLY and CDR2 FYNNEI. The CDR3 totals 14 residues. V lost 2 bases, J lost 2 bases, and 7 bases lay in between. In nucleotides, the CDR3 is TGTGCCAGCAGTGAAAGCTCGGCCTACAATGAGCAGTTCTTC. Encoded protein: CASSESSAYNEQFF. Filled out from reference TRBV2 and TRBJ2-1, the complete variable domain reads EPEVTQTPSHQVTQMGQEVILRCVPISNHLYFYWYRQILGQKVEFLVSFYNNEISEKSEIFDDQFSVERPDGSNFTLKIRSTKLEDSAMYFCASSESSAYNEQFFGPGTRLTVL.

This clone has just one count. The chain combines TRBV15 with TRBJ2-3; weak D call: TRBD1 (6 bases). The V end lost 0 bases, the J end lost 6 bases, and 13 bases lay between the germline ends. Germline-derived CDR1 and CDR2 are LNHNV and YYDKDF (reference sequence). This CDR3 is built from 15 residues. CDR3 sequence: CATSRDLQGSDTQYF. The DNA for the CDR3 is TGTGCCACCAGCAGAGATTTACAGGGTAGTGATACGCAGTATTTT.

The rearrangement links TRBV5-1 to TRBJ2-3; 12 bases map to TRBD2. The CDR3 runs to 16 residues. Unmatched junction bases numbered 7, after V lost 4 bases and J lost 4 bases. Germline loops: CDR1 SGHRS, CDR2 YFSETQ. The CDR3 loop is CASSPASGGGADTQYF. The CDR3 DNA reads TGCGCCAGCAGCCCCGCTAGCGGGGGGGGCGCAGATACGCAGTATTTT.

V and J are TRBV7-2 and TRBJ2-3; TRBD2 matches at 13 bases. Unmatched junction bases numbered 1, after V lost 3 bases and J lost 1 base. The germline gives CDR1 SGHTA, CDR2 FQGNSA. There are 16 residues in the CDR3. The CDR3 reads CASSFGTSGGTDTQYF. CDR3 nucleotides: TGTGCCAGCAGCTTCGGGACTAGCGGGGGCACAGATACGCAGTATTTT.

The count of this clone is one. V gene TRBV5-4 combines with J gene TRBJ2-7, with D perhaps TRBD2 (6 bases). Germline assignment: CDR1 SGHNT and CDR2 YYREEE (reference sequence). The V and J ends lost 4 bases and 5 bases respectively, with 19 bases between them. This CDR3 is built from 15 residues. CDR3 sequence reads: CASSQGSSGPNEQYF. DNA for the CDR3: TGTGCCAGCAGCCAGGGTAGTAGCGGACCTAACGAGCAGTACTTC. The full variable domain, its missing parts supplied by reference TRBV5-4 and TRBJ2-7, is ETGVTQSPTHLIKTRGQQVTLRCSSQSGHNTVSWYQQALGQGPQFIFQYYREEENGRGNFPPRFSGLQFPNYSSELNVNALELDDSALYLCASSQGSSGPNEQYFGPGTRLTVT.

This clone was observed a single time. The chain couples TRBV5-1 to TRBJ1-3; TRBD1 agrees at 9 bases. V was clipped by 4 bases and J by 2 bases; unmatched bases: 7. The CDR3 covers 16 residues. The V gene's germline CDR1 is SGHRS and CDR2 YFSETQ. The CDR3 DNA is TGCGCCAGCAGCGTACAGGGGGCCGCGGCTGGAAACACCATATATTTT. It is translated as CASSVQGAAAGNTIYF. Together with reference TRBV5-1 and TRBJ1-3, the CDR3 gives the full variable domain: KAGVTQTPRYLIKTRGQQVTLSCSPISGHRSVSWYQQTPGQGLQFLFEYFSETQRNKGNFPGRFSGRQFSNSRSEMNVSTLELGDSALYLCASSVQGAAAGNTIYFGEGSWLTVV.

V usage is TRBV7-2 and J usage is TRBJ1-2; unclear D gene. The V gene lost 5 bases and the J gene lost 8 bases, with 9 bases spanning the gap. Germline assignment: CDR1 SGHTA and CDR2 FQGNSA. This CDR3 comprises 11 residues. The DNA for the CDR3 is TGTGCCAGCAGCCAGCCGGGAGGCTACACCTTC. Amino acids: CASSQPGGYTF.

This sequence joins TRBV18 and TRBJ2-7, with TRBD1 identical over 7 bases. The CDR3 length is 14 residues. CDR1 is KGHSH and CDR2 is LQKENI in the germline V gene. V gave up 3 bases and J gave up 0 bases; unmatched junction bases: 2. The CDR3 loop reads CASSPGTDSYEQYF. The CDR3, as DNA: TGTGCCAGCTCACCCGGGACAGACTCCTACGAGCAGTACTTC.

The chain couples TRBV18 to TRBJ2-5, with D possibly matching TRBD1 (8 bases). CDR1 is KGHSH and CDR2 is LQKENI in the germline V gene. Trimming left V 2 bases short and J 4 bases short, with 14 bases between. This CDR3 contains 15 residues. The CDR3 protein is CASSPRTGRVETQYF. In DNA, the CDR3 is TGTGCCAGCTCACCAAGGACAGGGAGGGTAGAGACCCAGTACTTC.

The V and J genes are TRBV11-3 and TRBJ1-1; D possibly corresponds to TRBD1 (6 bases). The V gene's germline CDR1 is SGHNT and CDR2 YENEEA. This CDR3 is 12 amino acids long. V gave up 3 bases and J gave up 5 bases, with 7 bases separating them. The CDR3 DNA reads as TGTGCCAGCAGCTTTCAGGGGACTGAAGCTTTCTTT. This codes for CASSFQGTEAFF. The variable domain in full, completed from reference TRBV11-3 and TRBJ1-1, reads EAGVVQSPRYKIIEKKQPVAFWCNPISGHNTLYWYLQNLGQGPELLIRYENEEAVDDSQLPKDRFSAERLKGVDSTLKIQPAELGDSAVYLCASSFQGTEAFFGQGTRLTVV.

The CDR3 sequence is CASSFVGQGNEKLFF. The CDR3 DNA sequence: TGTGCCAGCAGTTTCGTGGGACAGGGGAATGAAAAACTGTTTTTT. The chain employs TRBV27 and TRBJ1-4, with 10 bases lining up with TRBD1. V lost 3 bases and J lost 5; bases outside the gene matches: 3. CDR1 is MNHEY, CDR2 SMNVEV, per germline (reference sequence). CDR3 length equals 15 residues.

This chain connects TRBV6-5 to TRBJ1-3; D is unresolved. CDR3 length equals 16 residues. The V gene's germline CDR1 is MNHEY and CDR2 SVGAGI. Trimming left V 2 bases short and J 5 bases short, with 16 bases between. CDR3 sequence: CASSYPTVGLRNTIYF. The CDR3, as DNA: TGTGCCAGCAGTTACCCTACTGTGGGTTTGAGAAACACCATATATTTT.

J is TRBJ2-7 and V is TRBV7-9, with 7 nucleotides matching TRBD2. Germline assignment: CDR1 SEHNR and CDR2 FQNEAQ (reference sequence). This CDR3 is 12 amino acids long. V dropped 3 bases and J dropped 7; count of bases not matched to a gene: 3. The CDR3 here is CASSFGGIEQYV. Here the CDR3 DNA reads TGTGCCAGCAGCTTCGGGGGGATAGAGCAGTACGTC.